The sequence of this T cell receptor (beta chain) was determined in a study of cytomegalovirus exposure and HLA in healthy donors. Findings of the study overall: Through in vitro validation, three CMV-associated chains were shown to be specific for CMV antigens. Analysis was carried out at a later point, and it linked a missense DCLRE1C variant to TCR beta V- and J-gene trimming. Listed as cytomegalovirus-associated were approximately 160 TCR beta chains.

PCR amplification relied on 60 Vbeta primers (plus 13 Jbeta primers). Only in-frame clones appear in the TCRdb table, and some are missing; sequencing was by immunoSEQ multiplex PCR. This table has 150,000 to 200,000 clones, 80% to 85% appearing once. This CDR3 has 14 residues. Germline assignment: CDR1 SGHVS and CDR2 FNYEAQ. The V end lost 8 bases, the J end lost 2 bases, and 15 bases lay between the germline ends. In this sample, this clone turned up a few times. Antigen: not known. The sample comprised PBMCs. The sequence came from a man aged 50-60 years in good health and CMV-seropositive. The J gene is TRBJ1-1, the V gene TRBV7-6, with a tentative D call TRBD1 (6 bases). DNA for the CDR3: TGTGCCAGCTCAAGAGGGGGAACTAACACTGAAGCTTTCTTT. It yields the protein CASSRGGTNTEAFF.